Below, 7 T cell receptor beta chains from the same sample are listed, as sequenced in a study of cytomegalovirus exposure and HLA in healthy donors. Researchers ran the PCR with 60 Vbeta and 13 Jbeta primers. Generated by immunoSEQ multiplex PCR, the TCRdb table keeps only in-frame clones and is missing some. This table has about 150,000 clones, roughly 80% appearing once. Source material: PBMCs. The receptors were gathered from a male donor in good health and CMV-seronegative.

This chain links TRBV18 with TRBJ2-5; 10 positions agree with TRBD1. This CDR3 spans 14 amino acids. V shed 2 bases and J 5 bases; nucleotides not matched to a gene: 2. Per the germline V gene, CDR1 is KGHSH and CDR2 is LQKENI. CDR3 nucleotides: TGTGCCAGCTCACCAGGGACAGGGGTTGAGACCCAGTACTTC. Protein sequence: CASSPGTGVETQYF.

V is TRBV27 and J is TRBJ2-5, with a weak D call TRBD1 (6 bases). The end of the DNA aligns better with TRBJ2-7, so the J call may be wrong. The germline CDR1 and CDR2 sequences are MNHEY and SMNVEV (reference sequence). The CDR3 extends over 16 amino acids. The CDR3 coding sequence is TGTGCCAGCAGTTCCGTCGGGACACCCAACTCCTACGAGCAGTACTTC. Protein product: CASSSVGTPNSYEQYF.

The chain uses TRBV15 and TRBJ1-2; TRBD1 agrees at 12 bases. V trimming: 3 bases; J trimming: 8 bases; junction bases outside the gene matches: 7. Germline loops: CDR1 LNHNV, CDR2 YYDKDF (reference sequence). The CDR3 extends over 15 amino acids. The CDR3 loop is CATSRGDRGLGGYTF. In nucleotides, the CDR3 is TGTGCCACCAGCAGGGGGGACAGGGGGCTAGGGGGCTACACCTTC.

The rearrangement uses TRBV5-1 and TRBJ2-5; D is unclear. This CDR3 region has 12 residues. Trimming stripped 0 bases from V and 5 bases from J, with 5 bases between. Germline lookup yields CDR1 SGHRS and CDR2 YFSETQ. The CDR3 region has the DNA TGCGCCAGCAGCTTGGATTCGGAGACCCAGTACTTC. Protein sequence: CASSLDSETQYF.

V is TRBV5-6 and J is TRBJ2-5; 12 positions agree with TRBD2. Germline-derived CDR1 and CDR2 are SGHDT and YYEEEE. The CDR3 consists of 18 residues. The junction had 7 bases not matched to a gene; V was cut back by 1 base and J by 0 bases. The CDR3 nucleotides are TGTGCCAGCAGCTTGAAGACTAGCGGGGGCTGGTACCAAGAGACCCAGTACTTC. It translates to CASSLKTSGGWYQETQYF.

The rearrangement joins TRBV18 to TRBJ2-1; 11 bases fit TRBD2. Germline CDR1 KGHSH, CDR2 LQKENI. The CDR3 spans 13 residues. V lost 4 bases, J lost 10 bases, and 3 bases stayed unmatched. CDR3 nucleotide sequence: TGTGCCAGCTCACAAACTAGCGGGAGAGAGCAGTTCTTC. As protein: CASSQTSGREQFF.

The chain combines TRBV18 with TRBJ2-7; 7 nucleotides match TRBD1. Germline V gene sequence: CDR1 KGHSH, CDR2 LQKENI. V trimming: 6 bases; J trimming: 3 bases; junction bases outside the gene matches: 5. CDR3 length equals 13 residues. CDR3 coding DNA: TGTGCCAGCTCGCCGGACAGGAGCTACGAGCAGTACTTC. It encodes CASSPDRSYEQYF.